The 8 T cell receptor beta chains presented below share a single source sample, sequenced in a study of CD4 T cells in relation to SARS-CoV-2 and coronaviruses. No antigen has been assigned to these receptors. The method was immunoSEQ multiplex PCR; TCRdb's version includes in-frame clones alone and lacks a portion of them. The sample records roughly 25,000 clones, 73% being singletons. CD4+ T cells from unexposed donors were obtained before the COVID-19 pandemic (2011-2018). The cells were cultured for less than twelve days before CD4+ T cells were isolated. Specimen: CD4+ T cells from PBMCs, cultured in vitro. These receptors originate from a human donor in good health.

The chain employs TRBV7-3 and TRBJ2-2, with D possibly matching TRBD1 (6 bases). Germline CDR1 SGHTA, CDR2 FQGTGA. V was clipped by 1 base and J by 1 base, with 10 bases between them. CDR3 length: 16 amino acids. Here the CDR3 reads CASSLSPRGNTGELFF. CDR3 sequence (DNA): TGTGCCAGCAGCTTAAGCCCCAGGGGGAACACCGGGGAGCTGTTTTTT.

This clone was counted a single time. This sequence joins TRBV13 and TRBJ2-7; 8 bases line up with TRBD2. The V gene's germline CDR1 is PRHDT and CDR2 FYEKMQ (reference sequence). J lost 4 bases, V lost 1 base, and 6 bases had no gene match. This CDR3 has 15 residues. In DNA, the CDR3 is TGTGCCAGCAGCTTAGAAGGGACTAGTTCGTACGAGCAGTACTTC. It specifies CASSLEGTSSYEQYF.

This chain's CDR3 is CASSIDSSYEQYF. In nucleotides, the CDR3 is TGTGCCAGCAGTATAGACAGTTCCTACGAGCAGTACTTC. The chain uses TRBV2 and TRBJ2-7, with D maybe TRBD1 (5 bases). This CDR3 is 13 amino acids long. The germline gives CDR1 SNHLY, CDR2 FYNNEI. V dropped 5 bases and J dropped 1 base, with 9 bases sitting between them. The entire variable domain, with the rest obtained from reference TRBV2 and TRBJ2-7, is as follows: EPEVTQTPSHQVTQMGQEVILRCVPISNHLYFYWYRQILGQKVEFLVSFYNNEISEKSEIFDDQFSVERPDGSNFTLKIRSTKLEDSAMYFCASSIDSSYEQYFGPGTRLTVT.

This sequence joins TRBV29-1 and TRBJ1-4, with D unclear. Germline CDR1 is SQVTM and CDR2 is ANQGSEA. V was pared by 3 bases and J by 4 bases, with 9 bases between. This CDR3 comprises 13 residues. The CDR3 DNA reads as TGCAGCGTTGAGGACCGCTATAATGAAAAACTGTTTTTT. It translates to CSVEDRYNEKLFF.

In DNA, the CDR3 is TGTGCCAGCAGGTCACAGGGGACTAGACGAACAGATACGCAGTATTTT. It codes for CASRSQGTRRTDTQYF. The rearrangement joins TRBV5-4 to TRBJ2-3, with D maybe TRBD2 (8 bases). Germline V lookup: CDR1 SGHNT, CDR2 YYREEE (reference sequence). The CDR3 is 16 residues long. Trimming pared 5 bases from V and 3 bases from J, leaving 19 bases between.

The chain uses TRBV3-1 (or the pseudogene TRBV3-2) and TRBJ2-3; 7 positions agree with TRBD2. Unmatched junction bases numbered 12, after V lost 2 bases and J lost 1 base. Germline values: CDR1 LGHDT, CDR2 YNNKEL (reference sequence). The CDR3 is made up of 18 amino acids. CDR3: CASSQSVGSGLRTDTQYF. The CDR3 DNA sequence: TGTGCCAGCAGCCAATCAGTGGGTTCGGGACTACGCACAGATACGCAGTATTTT.

The chain combines TRBV5-1 with TRBJ1-5; TRBD1 matches 7 bases. V dropped 1 base and J dropped 2; count of bases not matched to a gene: 0. The CDR3 has 14 residues. Germline-derived CDR1 and CDR2 are SGHRS and YFSETQ. As DNA, the CDR3 is TGCGCCAGCAGCTTGACAGGGGGCAATCAGCCCCAGCATTTT. The encoded protein is CASSLTGGNQPQHF.

This chain uses TRBV11-3 with TRBJ2-5; D possibly corresponds to TRBD1 (6 bases). Looked up from germline, CDR1 is SGHNT and CDR2 is YENEEA. Trimming stripped 1 base from V and 3 bases from J, with 12 bases between. The CDR3 has 15 amino acids. The CDR3 is CASSLGAGTKETQYF. Here the CDR3 DNA reads TGTGCCAGCAGCTTAGGGGCCGGGACAAAAGAGACCCAGTACTTC.